This TCR beta chain was obtained from a study of blood T cells in healthy people across ages. General study findings and limits: The recorded TCR beta diversity per million T cells decreased in a roughly linear manner with age. Strong correlation existed between TCR beta diversity and naive T cell percentage.

Combining a sample-barcoded 5' primer with a J-beta primer mix, a second PCR ran for roughly 7 to 11 cycles. Every single cDNA molecule received a tag from a template-switch adaptor with 12 random nucleotides. TCRdb called the 5' RACE reads again in MiXCR, with one record for every CDR3 protein. The sample lists about 970,000 distinct CDR3 sequences, around 54% seen once, with about a fifth in the top ten. To note about this clonotype: Its cognate antigen is unknown.

Each sample had at least 6 million PBMCs isolated. This sequence originates from a woman aged 55-70 years in good health. The sequencing sample was made of blood.

The CDR3 region is CASSNRDRPPYEQYF. In nucleotides, the CDR3 is TGTGCCAGTAGTAATCGGGACAGACCGCCCTACGAGCAGTACTTC. The chain couples TRBV19 to TRBJ2-7, with 7 bases fitting TRBD1. Germline values: CDR1 LNHDA, CDR2 SQIVND (reference sequence). The V gene end was trimmed by 4 bases and the J gene end by 2 bases; junction bases not matched to a gene: 8. There are 15 residues in the CDR3.